This TCR beta chain was identified during a study of regulatory T cells in long-lasting Graves disease. Sequencing libraries for TCR beta were prepared with iRepertoire HTBI primers and Arm-PCR of CDR3 regions. Using its own MiXCR run on the multiplex PCR reads, TCRdb lists one record per CDR3 protein. This table holds 400,000 to 550,000 distinct CDR3 sequences, around 15% found once. The time point: newly diagnosed GD, antithyroid drugs for less than 3 months. Extracted RNA from PBMCs served as the source of the TCR library. V was clipped by 6 bases and J by 0 bases, with 14 bases between them. CDR1 and CDR2 from the germline V gene are MGHRA and YSYEKL. CDR3 length: 15 amino acids. The data also belong to a second study, concerning T cells in Graves' hyperthyroidism and ophthalmopathy.

The source is a woman in her 30s with Graves disease. The sample here was peripheral blood mononuclear cells (PBMCs), taken at new diagnosis, from a patient treated with antithyroid drugs. The chain is built from TRBV4-1 and TRBJ1-1, with D perhaps matching TRBD1 (5 bases). CDR3 sequence (DNA): TGCGCCAGCAGATCCAGGACGGACATGAACACTGAAGCTTTCTTT. Protein product: CASRSRTDMNTEAFF.